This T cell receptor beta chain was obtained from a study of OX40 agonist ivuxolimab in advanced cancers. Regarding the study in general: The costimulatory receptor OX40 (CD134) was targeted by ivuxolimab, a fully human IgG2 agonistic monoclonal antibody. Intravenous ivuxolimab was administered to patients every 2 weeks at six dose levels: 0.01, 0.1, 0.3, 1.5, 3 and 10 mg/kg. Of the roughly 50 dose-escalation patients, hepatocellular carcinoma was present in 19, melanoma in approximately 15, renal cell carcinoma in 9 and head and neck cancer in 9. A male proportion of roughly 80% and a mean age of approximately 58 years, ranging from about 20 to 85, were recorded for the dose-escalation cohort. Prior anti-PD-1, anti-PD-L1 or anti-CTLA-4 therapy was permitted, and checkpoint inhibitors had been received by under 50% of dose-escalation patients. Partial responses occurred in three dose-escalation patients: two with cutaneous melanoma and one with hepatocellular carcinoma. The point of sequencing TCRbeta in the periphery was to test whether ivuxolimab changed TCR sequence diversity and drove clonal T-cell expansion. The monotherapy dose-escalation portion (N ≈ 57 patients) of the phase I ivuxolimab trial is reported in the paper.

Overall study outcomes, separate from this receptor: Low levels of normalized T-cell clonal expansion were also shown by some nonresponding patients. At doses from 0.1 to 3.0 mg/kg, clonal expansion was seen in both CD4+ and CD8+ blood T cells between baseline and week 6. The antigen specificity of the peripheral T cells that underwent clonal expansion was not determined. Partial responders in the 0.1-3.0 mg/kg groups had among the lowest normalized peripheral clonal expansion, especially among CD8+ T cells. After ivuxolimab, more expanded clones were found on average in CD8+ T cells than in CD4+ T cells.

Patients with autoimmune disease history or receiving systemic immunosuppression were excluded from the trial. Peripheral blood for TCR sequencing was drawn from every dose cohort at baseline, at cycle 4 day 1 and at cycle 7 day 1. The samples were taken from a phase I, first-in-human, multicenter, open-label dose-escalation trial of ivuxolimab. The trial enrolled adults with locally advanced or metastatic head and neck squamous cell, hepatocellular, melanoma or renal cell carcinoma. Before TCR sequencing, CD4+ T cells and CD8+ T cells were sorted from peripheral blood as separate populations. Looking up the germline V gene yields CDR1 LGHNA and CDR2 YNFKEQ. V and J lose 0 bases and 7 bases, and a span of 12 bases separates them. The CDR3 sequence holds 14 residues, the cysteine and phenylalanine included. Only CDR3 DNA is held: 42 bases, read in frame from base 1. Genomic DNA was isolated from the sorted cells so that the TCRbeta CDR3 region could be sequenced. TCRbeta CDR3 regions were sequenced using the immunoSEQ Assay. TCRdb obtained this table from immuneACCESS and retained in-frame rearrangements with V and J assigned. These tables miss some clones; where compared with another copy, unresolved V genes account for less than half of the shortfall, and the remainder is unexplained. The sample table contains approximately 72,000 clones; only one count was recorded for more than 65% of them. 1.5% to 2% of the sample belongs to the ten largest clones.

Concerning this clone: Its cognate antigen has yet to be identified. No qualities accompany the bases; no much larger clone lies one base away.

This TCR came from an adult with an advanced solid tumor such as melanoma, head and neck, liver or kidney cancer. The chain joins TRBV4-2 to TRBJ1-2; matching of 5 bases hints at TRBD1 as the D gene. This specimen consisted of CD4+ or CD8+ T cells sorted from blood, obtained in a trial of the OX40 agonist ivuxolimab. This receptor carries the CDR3 CASSQDRAGPGYTF. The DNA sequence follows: TGTGCCAGCAGCCAAGATCGGGCAGGGCCTGGCTACACCTTC.